The 4 T cell receptor beta chains reported below all come from one sample, sequenced in a study of blood T cell repertoires in COVID-19. This table comes from immunoSEQ multiplex PCR, and its TCRdb copy is limited to in-frame clones, with some not included. Here the sample spans hundreds of thousands of clones, roughly four fifths being singletons. The material sequenced was PBMCs or T cells enriched from blood (not recorded which). The receptors were gathered from a woman aged 50 to 65 who had been exposed to COVID-19.

Within the sample, this clone is medium-sized. The chain couples TRBV9 to TRBJ1-3; D might be TRBD1 (5 bases). The CDR3 sequence is 15 residues long. Germline V gene sequence: CDR1 SGDLS, CDR2 YYNGEE. Trimming stripped 0 bases from V and 4 bases from J, with 11 bases between. CDR3 loop: CASSVGQGGGNTIYF. The CDR3 DNA follows: TGTGCCAGCAGCGTAGGGCAGGGCGGCGGAAACACCATATATTTT.

Turning to this clone: Other nucleotide sequences from this sample produce the same CDR3. The rearrangement links TRBV7-9 to TRBJ2-3; 13 bases are a match to TRBD2. The germline V gene encodes CDR1 SEHNR and CDR2 FQNEAQ (reference sequence). V dropped 3 bases and J dropped 4; count of bases not matched to a gene: 1. The CDR3 runs to 15 residues. The CDR3 DNA reads TGTGCCAGCAGCTTCGGACTAGCGGGGGCAGATACGCAGTATTTT. Its protein product is CASSFGLAGADTQYF.

The V and J genes are TRBV6-5 and TRBJ1-1; possibly TRBD1 for D (5 bases). Looked up from germline, CDR1 is MNHEY and CDR2 is SVGAGI. The CDR3 is 15 amino acids. Trimming cost V 6 bases and J 3 bases, with 17 bases left between them. In DNA, the CDR3 is TGTGCCAGCAGCGTTATTTTCAGGGAGGACACTGAAGCTTTCTTT. Protein sequence: CASSVIFREDTEAFF.

The chain combines TRBV7-9 with TRBJ2-3; TRBD2 matches at 12 bases. This CDR3 comprises 16 residues. CDR1 and CDR2 from the germline V gene are SEHNR and FQNEAQ (reference sequence). The trim removed 2 bases at V and 6 bases at J, leaving 6 bases unmatched. The CDR3 here is CASSLPSGGAFDTQYF. The CDR3 region has the DNA TGTGCCAGCAGCTTACCTAGCGGGGGGGCCTTCGATACGCAGTATTTT.